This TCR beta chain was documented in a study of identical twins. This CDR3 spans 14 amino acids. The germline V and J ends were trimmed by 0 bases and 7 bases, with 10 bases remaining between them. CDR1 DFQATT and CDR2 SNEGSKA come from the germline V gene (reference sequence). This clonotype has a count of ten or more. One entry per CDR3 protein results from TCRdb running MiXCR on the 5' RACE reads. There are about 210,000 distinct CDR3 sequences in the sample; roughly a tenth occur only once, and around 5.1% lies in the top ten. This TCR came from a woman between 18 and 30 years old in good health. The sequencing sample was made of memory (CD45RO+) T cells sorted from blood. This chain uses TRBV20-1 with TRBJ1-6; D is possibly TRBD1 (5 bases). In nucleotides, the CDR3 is TGCAGTGCTAGAGAGCAGGGTTACAATTCACCCCTCCACTTT. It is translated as CSAREQGYNSPLHF.